A single sample is the source of the 29 T cell receptor beta chains below, sequenced in a study of blood T cells in healthy people across ages. It was with a sample-barcoded 5' primer and a J-beta primer mix that a second PCR of roughly 6 to 12 cycles was run. TCRdb reprocessed the 5' RACE reads with MiXCR, giving one entry per CDR3 protein. This sample has 1,100,000 or so distinct CDR3 sequences, with less than 50% found just once. The sample was blood. These receptors were taken from a woman aged 55-70 years in good health.

In this sample, this clonotype turned up a few times. The rearrangement joins TRBV12-3 or TRBV12-4 to TRBJ2-3; D is possibly TRBD1 or TRBD2 (7 bases each). The length of the CDR3 is 13 residues. V was pared by 6 bases and J by 14 bases, with 21 bases between. The CDR3 DNA follows: TGTGCCAGCAGACAGTCAGGGGGAGGGTTGATGTATTTT. Its translation: CASRQSGGGLMYF.

There are a few counts of this clonotype. This chain connects TRBV11-2 to TRBJ2-1; 8 nucleotides align to TRBD2. Germline V lookup: CDR1 SGHAT, CDR2 FQNNGV. Losses at the gene ends were 5 bases for V and 7 bases for J; bases not matched to a gene: 10. CDR3 length equals 15 residues. The CDR3 nucleotides read TGTGCCAGCAGCCCTTCGGCGGGAGGAGTAAATGAGCAGTTCTTC. This sequence encodes CASSPSAGGVNEQFF.

This chain joins TRBV28 and TRBJ2-7; 8 bases line up with TRBD1. The germline gives CDR1 MDHEN, CDR2 SYDVKM. Trimming took 6 bases from V and 0 from J; bases not matched to a gene: 13. The CDR3 loop spans 17 amino acids. CDR3 in amino acids: CASSPIIGQGSSYEQYF. The CDR3 region has the DNA TGTGCCAGCAGCCCGATCATTGGACAGGGCAGCTCCTACGAGCAGTACTTC. The full variable domain, rest sourced from reference TRBV28 and TRBJ2-7, is DVKVTQSSRYLVKRTGEKVFLECVQDMDHENMFWYRQDPGLGLRLIYFSYDVKMKEKGDIPEGYSVSREKKERFSLILESASTNQTSMYLCASSPIIGQGSSYEQYFGPGTRLTVT.

The chain couples TRBV10-1 to TRBJ2-1, with 15 bases aligning to TRBD2. CDR1 WNHNN and CDR2 SYGVQD come from the germline V gene (reference sequence). This CDR3 has 18 residues. The V segment lost 6 bases and the J segment 2 bases; nucleotides outside the gene matches: 8. This CDR3 is CASSRGLAGGGPYNEQFF. In DNA form, the CDR3 reads TGCGCCAGCAGCCGGGGACTAGCGGGAGGAGGTCCCTACAATGAGCAGTTCTTC.

This clonotype was seen more than once but under ten times. The J gene is TRBJ2-3, the V gene TRBV24-1; TRBD2 is a possible D gene (6 bases). This CDR3 spans 17 amino acids. In germline, CDR1 is KGHDR, CDR2 SFDVKD. The V end was cut by 6 bases, the J end by 3 bases, with 21 bases between. The CDR3 loop reads CATSPGHGGFVTDTQYF. The CDR3 DNA reads TGTGCCACCAGTCCCGGACACGGAGGGTTTGTGACAGATACGCAGTATTTT.

V is TRBV25-1 and J is TRBJ2-1, with no clear D. Germline CDR1 reads MGHDK; CDR2 reads SYGVNS. The V end was cut by 4 bases, the J end by 2 bases, with 18 bases between. The CDR3 is made up of 17 amino acids. The CDR3 is CASSGNLGVPPYNEQFF. The CDR3 DNA is TGTGCCAGCAGTGGCAACCTGGGTGTGCCTCCCTACAATGAGCAGTTCTTC.

In its sample, this clonotype was seen a few times. The chain joins TRBV28 to TRBJ2-1, with 10 bases fitting TRBD2. The CDR3 totals 14 residues. Per the germline V gene, CDR1 is MDHEN and CDR2 is SYDVKM. V shed 3 bases and J 9 bases; nucleotides not matched to a gene: 5. The CDR3 nucleotides read TGTGCCAGCAGTTTCCTAGCGGGAGTCGGTGAGCAGTTCTTC. Translation gives CASSFLAGVGEQFF.

V gene TRBV5-1 combines with J gene TRBJ2-3; perhaps TRBD1 as D (6 bases). The germline V gene encodes CDR1 SGHRS and CDR2 YFSETQ. The V gene lost 4 bases and the J gene lost 14 bases, with 14 bases spanning the gap. The CDR3 consists of 11 residues. CDR3 loop: CASSPGTGMYF. The CDR3 region has the DNA TGCGCCAGCAGCCCCGGTACAGGGATGTATTTT.

CDR3 region: CSAHRVNTQYF. The CDR3 DNA is TGCAGTGCCCACAGGGTAAATACGCAGTATTTT. The chain couples TRBV20-1 to TRBJ2-3; TRBD1 is a possible D gene (6 bases). The germline gives CDR1 DFQATT, CDR2 SNEGSKA (reference sequence). The CDR3 sequence is 11 residues long. Trimming took off 6 bases at V and 7 bases at J, with 11 bases between the two ends.

This rearrangement joins TRBV3-1 to TRBJ2-7; 12 bases line up with TRBD2. The length of the CDR3 is 17 residues. The J segment lost 0 bases and the V segment lost 3 bases, leaving 6 bases of the junction unmatched. Germline CDR1 and CDR2: LGHDT and YNNKEL (reference sequence). CDR3 DNA sequence: TGTGCCAGCAGCCATTCACTAGCGGGAGGCCGCTCCTACGAGCAGTACTTC. It encodes CASSHSLAGGRSYEQYF.

The CDR3 bases are TGCAGTGCTAATCCGGCCGGACCGCGAGATCGGAATGAGCAGTTCTTC. This gives the protein CSANPAGPRDRNEQFF. The chain carries TRBV20-1 and TRBJ2-1; D gene uncertain. The V gene's germline CDR1 is DFQATT and CDR2 SNEGSKA (reference sequence). Trimming took off 4 bases at V and 7 bases at J, with 23 bases between the two ends. The CDR3 runs 16 residues.

The table lists this clonotype with a few counts. V is TRBV5-1 and J is TRBJ2-5, with 8 bases aligning to TRBD2. The end of the DNA fits TRBJ2-7 better, so the J call may be wrong. This CDR3 spans 14 amino acids. Germline V gene lookup returns CDR1 SGHRS and CDR2 YFSETQ. The CDR3 coding sequence is TGCGCCAGCAGCCGGGGGGGGGACGTCTACGAGCAGTACTTC. This gives the protein CASSRGGDVYEQYF.

The CDR3, as DNA: TGTGCCAGCGGACAGCACAATGAGCAGTTCTTC. Translation: CASGQHNEQFF. The chain links TRBV27 to TRBJ2-1, with D perhaps matching TRBD1 (6 bases). This CDR3 contains 11 residues. Germline CDR1 is MNHEY and CDR2 is SMNVEV (reference sequence). The germline V and J ends were trimmed by 8 bases and 5 bases, with 7 bases remaining between them.

This clonotype was recorded once. CDR3 residues: CASSLTKTTDTQYF. CDR3 in DNA: TGCGCCAGCAGCTTGACGAAAACCACAGATACGCAGTATTTT. The chain couples TRBV5-1 to TRBJ2-3; D not resolved. The germline V gene has CDR1 SGHRS and CDR2 YFSETQ. The V end was cut by 1 base, the J end by 2 bases, with 8 bases between. This CDR3 has 14 amino acids.

The V gene is TRBV2, the J gene TRBJ1-4, with 9 bases lining up with TRBD1. Per germline, CDR1 SNHLY and CDR2 FYNNEI. The J segment lost 5 bases and the V segment lost 3 bases, leaving 4 bases of the junction unmatched. The CDR3 has 15 amino acids. The CDR3 sequence is CASSDMGQGNEKLFF. In DNA form, the CDR3 reads TGTGCCAGCAGTGATATGGGACAGGGAAATGAAAAACTGTTTTTT.

The rearrangement joins TRBV3-1 to TRBJ1-4; tentative D call: TRBD1 (5 bases). Between the trimmed V and J ends, which lost 1 base and 15 bases, there was a span of 9 bases. The CDR3 has 11 amino acids. Germline CDR1 and CDR2: LGHDT and YNNKEL (reference sequence). As DNA, the CDR3 is TGTGCCAGCAGCCAAGTGGGGGACTTGTTTTTT. This encodes CASSQVGDLFF.

The rearrangement links TRBV27 to TRBJ2-4; 9 bases line up with TRBD2. The germline CDR1 and CDR2 sequences are MNHEY and SMNVEV (reference sequence). J lost 13 bases, V lost 3 bases, and 10 bases had no gene match. The CDR3 covers 14 residues. CDR3 sequence: CASSLREGDYVQYF. DNA of the CDR3: TGTGCCAGCAGTTTGCGGGAGGGCGACTACGTGCAGTACTTC.

The chain employs TRBV24-1 and TRBJ2-3; D possibly corresponds to TRBD1 (5 bases). Germline V gene data show CDR1 as KGHDR and CDR2 as SFDVKD. The CDR3 is made up of 15 amino acids. The V end was cut by 2 bases, the J end by 2 bases, with 10 bases between. CDR3 amino acids: CATSDWTDNTDTQYF. For the CDR3, the DNA is TGTGCCACCAGTGATTGGACGGACAACACAGATACGCAGTATTTT.

The V call is TRBV2, the J call TRBJ1-6, with D hard to call. The V gene's germline CDR1 is SNHLY and CDR2 FYNNEI. The CDR3 consists of 16 residues. The V gene lost 8 bases and the J gene lost 0 bases, with 14 bases spanning the gap. The CDR3 sequence: CASFTPGSSYNSPLHF. The CDR3 DNA sequence: TGTGCCAGCTTTACACCGGGCAGCTCCTATAATTCACCCCTCCACTTT.

To note about this clonotype: Compared with germline, one end of the junction differs, possibly owing to a read error. The gene calls are TRBV29-1 and TRBJ2-1; D is uncertain. CDR1 is SQVTM and CDR2 is ANQGSEA in the germline V gene. The CDR3 is 13 residues long. The DNA of the CDR3 is TGCAGCGTCCCTTCCCCTAGGGCCAATGGGCAGTTCTTC. Translating gives CSVPSPRANGQFF.

This chain joins TRBV21-1 and TRBJ2-1; TRBD1 is the table's D call and was not checked against the DNA. TRBV21-1 is reported as a pseudogene. The CDR3 runs to 14 residues. DNA for the CDR3: TGTGCCAGCAGCAAAGAGACAGGGTCGGAGACCCAGTTCTTC. It translates to CASSKETGSETQFF.

This clonotype appeared once. The CDR3 DNA reads TGTGCCTGGAAGGCTAGCGGGAGTGATACTGACGAGCAGTACTTC. Translated: CAWKASGSDTDEQYF. The V call is TRBV30, the J call TRBJ2-7, with TRBD2 matching 10 bases. This CDR3 comprises 15 residues. Germline CDR1 reads GTSNPN; CDR2 reads SVGIG (reference sequence). J was trimmed by 5 bases and V by 4 bases; bases with no gene match: 11.

The chain has TRBV27 and TRBJ2-7; 12 nucleotides agree with TRBD2. The CDR3 totals 15 residues. The trim removed 7 bases at V and 2 bases at J, leaving 6 bases unmatched. Germline-derived CDR1 and CDR2 are MNHEY and SMNVEV (reference sequence). The CDR3 spells CASTGTSGSTYEQYF. The DNA for the CDR3 is TGTGCCAGCACCGGGACTAGCGGGTCGACCTACGAGCAGTACTTC.

This chain links TRBV4-2 with TRBJ2-7; TRBD2 aligns across 9 bases. Germline lookup yields CDR1 LGHNA and CDR2 YNFKEQ. The length of the CDR3 is 15 residues. The ends lost 3 bases at V and 7 bases at J; junction bases unmatched: 10. The CDR3 DNA is TGTGCCAGCAGCCACACTAGCGGGTCTTACAATGAGCAGTACTTC. Protein sequence: CASSHTSGSYNEQYF.

This clonotype was recorded once. The chain recombines TRBV7-9 with TRBJ2-7; a weak D match, TRBD2 (5 bases). CDR3 length: 14 amino acids. V was pared by 5 bases and J by 3 bases, with 14 bases between. The germline V gene encodes CDR1 SEHNR and CDR2 FQNEAQ (reference sequence). The CDR3 loop reads CASSREYGNYEQYF. The CDR3 DNA reads TGTGCCAGCAGCCGAGAATACGGGAACTACGAGCAGTACTTC.

This clonotype has just a few counts. This chain links TRBV6-5 with TRBJ2-3; 10 bases line up with TRBD2. J lost 0 bases, V lost 3 bases, and 6 bases had no gene match. The CDR3 runs 17 residues. From germline, CDR1 is MNHEY and CDR2 SVGAGI. In nucleotides, the CDR3 is TGTGCCAGCAGTTATCTGACTAGCGGGCCTAGCACAGATACGCAGTATTTT. It is translated as CASSYLTSGPSTDTQYF.

The rearrangement links TRBV7-9 to TRBJ2-7; D uncertain. Trimming left V 5 bases short and J 3 bases short, with 20 bases between. The CDR3 runs 16 residues. The germline gives CDR1 SEHNR, CDR2 FQNEAQ (reference sequence). The CDR3 nucleotides read TGTGCCAGCAGCACTATGGCCGGCAGGAGCTACTACGAGCAGTACTTC. Protein product: CASSTMAGRSYYEQYF. The complete variable domain, with remaining parts taken from reference TRBV7-9 and TRBJ2-7, reads DTGVSQNPRHKITKRGQNVTFRCDPISEHNRLYWYRQTLGQGPEFLTYFQNEAQLEKSRLLSDRFSAERPKGSFSTLEIQRTEQGDSAMYLCASSTMAGRSYYEQYFGPGTRLTVT.

This chain uses TRBV12-3 or TRBV12-4 with TRBJ1-2, with 7 bases that match TRBD1. Losses at the gene ends were 6 bases for V and 8 bases for J; bases not matched to a gene: 12. The CDR3 is 14 amino acids. The CDR3 loop reads CASRQGPEGSGYTF. In DNA form, the CDR3 reads TGTGCCAGCAGACAGGGGCCCGAAGGCTCCGGCTACACCTTC.

The chain has TRBV4-1 and TRBJ2-3, with 7 nucleotides matching TRBD1. Losses at the gene ends were 3 bases for V and 6 bases for J; bases not matched to a gene: 15. The CDR3 has 17 residues. Germline loops: CDR1 MGHRA, CDR2 YSYEKL. The CDR3 loop is CASSQMPGAGGADTQYF. CDR3 nucleotides: TGCGCCAGCAGCCAGATGCCCGGGGCAGGGGGTGCGGATACGCAGTATTTT.